The 10 T cell receptor beta chains given below trace back to one sample, sequenced in a study of CD8 T cells in Susac syndrome. An amount of RNA that ranged from roughly 0.45 to 1 ug was reverse transcribed with random hexamers. TCRdb reanalysed the immunoSEQ multiplex PCR reads using MiXCR and keeps one entry per CDR3 protein. The table includes around 180,000 distinct CDR3 sequences, 90% to 95% detected once. The sequenced sample consisted of CD4+ T cells from PBMCs. The source of these receptors is a human donor with Susac syndrome.

The V and J genes are TRBV12-3 or TRBV12-4 and TRBJ2-3; D is perhaps TRBD2 (6 bases). The CDR3 runs 15 residues. Trimming cost V 5 bases and J 1 base, with 13 bases left between them. The CDR3 spells CASSPLARGTDTQYF. CDR3 DNA: TGTGCCAGCAGTCCTCTAGCGAGGGGCACAGATACGCAGTATTTT.

The CDR3 DNA reads as TGTGCCAGCAGCCAAGAAAGAGTCCTCTGGAGCACAGATACGCAGTATTTT. Protein: CASSQERVLWSTDTQYF. The V call is TRBV3-1, the J call TRBJ2-3; D ambiguous. This CDR3 comprises 17 residues. Germline assignment: CDR1 LGHDT and CDR2 YNNKEL (reference sequence). Trimming left V 0 bases short and J 0 bases short, with 13 bases between.

This chain joins TRBV5-1 and TRBJ1-1, with a tentative D call TRBD1 (6 bases). Trimming pared 4 bases from V and 6 bases from J, leaving 16 bases between. Germline V gene sequence: CDR1 SGHRS, CDR2 YFSETQ. The CDR3 is 14 residues long. CDR3: CASSLGQLPPEAFF. The CDR3 coding sequence is TGCGCCAGCAGCCTCGGACAGTTGCCCCCTGAAGCTTTCTTT.

This clonotype is a singleton in its sample. The CDR3 loop is CATGDPNTGELFF. The CDR3 coding sequence is TGTGCCACTGGGGACCCGAACACCGGGGAGCTGTTTTTT. The chain links TRBV19 to TRBJ2-2; D assignment may be TRBD1 or TRBD2 (5 bases each). V was trimmed by 10 bases and J by 0 bases, leaving 9 bases between them. The CDR3 runs to 13 residues. Germline CDR1 and CDR2: LNHDA and SQIVND (reference sequence).

The chain employs TRBV12-3 or TRBV12-4 and TRBJ2-3, with 12 bases fitting TRBD2. This CDR3 has 18 amino acids. Trimming took 5 bases from V and 2 from J; bases not matched to a gene: 11. CDR3 coding DNA: TGTGCCAGCAGTCCAGGCAAACTAGCGGGGGGATACACAGATACGCAGTATTTT. Residues: CASSPGKLAGGYTDTQYF.

The chain links TRBV20-1 to TRBJ1-1; D is uncertain. Germline V gene data show CDR1 as DFQATT and CDR2 as SNEGSKA (reference sequence). This CDR3 is built from 13 residues. V was shortened by 6 bases and J by 4 bases, with 15 bases between the two germline ends. The CDR3 DNA is TGCAGTGCCGTGGGAGGTTCGGGCACTGAAGCTTTCTTT. Translating gives CSAVGGSGTEAFF.

This rearrangement joins TRBV4-2 to TRBJ2-3; 9 nucleotides match TRBD2. The V segment lost 4 bases and the J segment 1 base; nucleotides outside the gene matches: 3. The CDR3 has 15 residues. CDR1 is LGHNA, CDR2 YNFKEQ, per germline. The CDR3 region is CASSLAGDGTDTQYF. CDR3 DNA sequence: TGTGCCAGCAGCCTAGCGGGGGATGGCACAGATACGCAGTATTTT.

This chain links TRBV4-2 with TRBJ2-1, with 9 bases aligning to TRBD2. Trimming took 4 bases from V and 0 from J; bases not matched to a gene: 10. CDR3 length: 18 amino acids. CDR1 is LGHNA and CDR2 is YNFKEQ in the germline V gene. CDR3 DNA: TGTGCCAGCAGCCGTACTTATAGCGGGAGCCGCTCCTACAATGAGCAGTTCTTC. This gives the protein CASSRTYSGSRSYNEQFF.

The chain uses TRBV14 and TRBJ2-7, with TRBD1 matching over 9 bases. Germline-derived CDR1 and CDR2 are SGHDN and FVKESK. The CDR3 has 15 residues. The ends lost 3 bases at V and 0 bases at J; junction bases unmatched: 3. CDR3 coding DNA: TGTGCCAGCAGCCAGTGGGACAGGGCCTCCTACGAGCAGTACTTC. This sequence encodes CASSQWDRASYEQYF. Complete variable domain (other parts from reference TRBV14 and TRBJ2-7): EAGVTQFPSHSVIEKGQTVTLRCDPISGHDNLYWYRRVMGKEIKFLLHFVKESKQDESGMPNNRFLAERTGGTYSTLKVQPAELEDSGVYFCASSQWDRASYEQYFGPGTRLTVT.

The J gene is TRBJ2-7, the V gene TRBV6-5, with TRBD1 identical over 9 bases. The CDR3 runs 14 residues. Germline CDR1 reads MNHEY; CDR2 reads SVGAGI. After removal of 6 bases from V and 5 bases from J, the junction contained 8 bases not matched to a gene. CDR3 in DNA: TGTGCCAGCAGCCTGGGACAGGGCTTCCACGAGCAGTACTTC. Amino acids: CASSLGQGFHEQYF.